The clone carrying this T cell receptor beta chain was seen a handful of times. Its matching antigen is unknown. This sample is part of a study of identical twins. Study results and limitations: One should note that invariant MAIT and iNKT cells could partly confound zero-insertion analyses. Fewer insertions marked abundant cord blood beta clonotypes; young adult naive trended weakly, memory not at all.

Template switching added a universal primer site, and cDNA bore unique molecular identifiers. TCRdb itself ran the 5' RACE reads through MiXCR, one entry per CDR3 protein. The table has hundreds of thousands of distinct CDR3 sequences, 8.5% to 9.5% seen once. In every case, the donor was a healthy Caucasian. The V gene end was trimmed by 6 bases and the J gene end by 5 bases; junction bases not matched to a gene: 19. This CDR3 is 17 amino acids long. In germline, CDR1 is SQVTM, CDR2 ANQGSEA. This sample was also put to use in a study of yellow fever vaccine responses in identical twins.

The chain is built from TRBV29-1 and TRBJ2-3; 8 bases align to TRBD2. Sequenced sample: PBMCs. The receptor was isolated from a woman between 18 and 29 years old in good health. The CDR3 nucleotides are TGCAGCGTCCCCCGGGAGAGCGGGGGAGGGCCCGGAGATACGCAGTATTTT. Translated, it gives CSVPRESGGGPGDTQYF.